This T cell receptor (beta chain) was observed in a study of response to subunit inactivated influenza vaccine. Ten or more counts support this clonotype. TCRdb re-analysed the RT-PCR reads in MiXCR, keeping a single row per CDR3 protein. The sample includes approximately 570,000 distinct CDR3 sequences, around 8% of them seen just once. V was clipped by 7 bases and J by 3 bases, with 15 bases between them. CDR3 length: 14 residues. The chain joins TRBV12-3 or TRBV12-4 to TRBJ1-1, with D hard to call. Sequencing used PBMCs from blood, obtained around 2 years after vaccination. This TCR derives from a man between 45 and 75 years old who received an inactivated influenza vaccine. The CDR3 nucleotides are TGTGCCAGCACCTTGGCCCAGCAGCACACTGAAGCTTTCTTT. This sequence encodes CASTLAQQHTEAFF.